This T cell receptor beta chain was sequenced during a study of CD8+ T cells in alopecia areata. A word on this clone: Its target is unknown.

It was cDNA, reverse transcribed from extracted RNA, that served as the sequencing template. The assay was immunoSEQ multiplex PCR, and TCRdb's table has in-frame clones only and misses some. In the table there are under 250,000 clones, over 60% of which are singletons. Broader study findings: Resident alphabeta T cells of normal skin are also sequenced in scalp samples. Lesional scalp displayed greater clonality than normal scalp, most notably in alopecia totalis/universalis. The link between baseline CD8+ expansion and response remains uncertain with one nonresponder.

Treatment described: oral pan-JAK inhibitor, 5-10 mg twice daily. The authors sorted CD4+ and CD8+ T cells from PBMCs. Germline loops: CDR1 SQVTM, CDR2 ANQGSEA. The V and J ends lost 3 bases and 1 base respectively, with 12 bases between them. The CDR3 contains 14 residues. The chain carries TRBV29-1 and TRBJ1-2; D may be TRBD1 (6 bases). The material was CD4+ T cells sorted from blood, obtained at week 44, from a patient treated with tofacitinib. The TCR was taken from a human donor with alopecia areata. The chain's CDR3 is CSVDGAGDNYGYTF. The DNA for the CDR3 is TGCAGCGTTGACGGGGCAGGGGATAACTATGGCTACACCTTC. Full variable domain (rest looked up from reference TRBV29-1 and TRBJ1-2): SAVISQKPSRDICQRGTSLTIQCQVDSQVTMMFWYRQQPGQSLTLIATANQGSEATYESGFVIDKFPISRPNLTFSTLTVSNMSPEDSSIYLCSVDGAGDNYGYTFGSGTRLTVV.